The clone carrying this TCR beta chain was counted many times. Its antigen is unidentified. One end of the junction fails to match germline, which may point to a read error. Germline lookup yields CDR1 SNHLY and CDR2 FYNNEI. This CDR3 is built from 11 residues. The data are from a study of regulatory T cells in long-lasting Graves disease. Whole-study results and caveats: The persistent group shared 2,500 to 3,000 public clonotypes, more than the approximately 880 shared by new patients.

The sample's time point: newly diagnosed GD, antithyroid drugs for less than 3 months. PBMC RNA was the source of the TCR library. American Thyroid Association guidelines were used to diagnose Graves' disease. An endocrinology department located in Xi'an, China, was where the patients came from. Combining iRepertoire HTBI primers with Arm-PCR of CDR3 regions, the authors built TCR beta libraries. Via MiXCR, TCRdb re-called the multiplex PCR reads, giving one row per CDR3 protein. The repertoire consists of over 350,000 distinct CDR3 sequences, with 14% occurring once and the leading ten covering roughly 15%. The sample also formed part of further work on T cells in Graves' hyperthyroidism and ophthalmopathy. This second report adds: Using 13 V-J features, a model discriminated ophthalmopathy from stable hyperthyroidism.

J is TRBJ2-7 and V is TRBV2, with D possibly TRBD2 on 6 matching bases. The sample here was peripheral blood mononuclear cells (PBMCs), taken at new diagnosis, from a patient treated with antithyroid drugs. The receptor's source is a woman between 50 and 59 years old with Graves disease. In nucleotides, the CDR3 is TGTGCCAGCAGTCCGGGACTTCAAGTCGGCTTC. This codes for CASSPGLQVGF.